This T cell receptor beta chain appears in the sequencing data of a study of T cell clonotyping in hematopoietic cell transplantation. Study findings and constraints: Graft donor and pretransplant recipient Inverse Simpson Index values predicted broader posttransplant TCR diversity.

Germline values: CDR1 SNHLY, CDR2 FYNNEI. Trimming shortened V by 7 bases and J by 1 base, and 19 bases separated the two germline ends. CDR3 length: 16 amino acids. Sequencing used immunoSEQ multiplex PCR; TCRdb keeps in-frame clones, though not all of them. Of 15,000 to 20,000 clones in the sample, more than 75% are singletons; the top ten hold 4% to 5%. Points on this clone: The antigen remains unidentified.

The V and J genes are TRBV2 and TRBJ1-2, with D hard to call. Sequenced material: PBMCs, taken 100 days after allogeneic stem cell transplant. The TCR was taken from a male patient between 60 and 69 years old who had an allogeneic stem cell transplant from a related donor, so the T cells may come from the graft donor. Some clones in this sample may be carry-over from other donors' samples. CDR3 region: CASKPTIDRLNYGYTF. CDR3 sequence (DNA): TGTGCCAGCAAGCCAACAATTGATCGTCTTAACTATGGCTACACCTTC.